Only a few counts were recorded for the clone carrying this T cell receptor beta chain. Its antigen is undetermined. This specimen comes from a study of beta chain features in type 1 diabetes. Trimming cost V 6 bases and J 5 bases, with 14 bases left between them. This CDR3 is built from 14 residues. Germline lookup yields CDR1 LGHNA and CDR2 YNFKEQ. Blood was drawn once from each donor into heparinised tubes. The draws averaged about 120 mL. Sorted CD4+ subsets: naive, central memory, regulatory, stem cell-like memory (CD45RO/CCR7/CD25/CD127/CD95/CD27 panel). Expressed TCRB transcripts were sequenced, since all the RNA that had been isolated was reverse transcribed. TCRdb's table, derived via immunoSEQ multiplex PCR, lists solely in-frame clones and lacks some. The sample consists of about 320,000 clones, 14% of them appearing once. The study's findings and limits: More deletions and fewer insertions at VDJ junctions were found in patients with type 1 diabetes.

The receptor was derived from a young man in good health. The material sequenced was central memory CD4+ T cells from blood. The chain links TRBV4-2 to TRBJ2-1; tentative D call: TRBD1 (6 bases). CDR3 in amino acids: CASRVGGRDNEQFF. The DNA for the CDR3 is TGTGCCAGCAGGGTAGGGGGTCGGGACAATGAGCAGTTCTTC.